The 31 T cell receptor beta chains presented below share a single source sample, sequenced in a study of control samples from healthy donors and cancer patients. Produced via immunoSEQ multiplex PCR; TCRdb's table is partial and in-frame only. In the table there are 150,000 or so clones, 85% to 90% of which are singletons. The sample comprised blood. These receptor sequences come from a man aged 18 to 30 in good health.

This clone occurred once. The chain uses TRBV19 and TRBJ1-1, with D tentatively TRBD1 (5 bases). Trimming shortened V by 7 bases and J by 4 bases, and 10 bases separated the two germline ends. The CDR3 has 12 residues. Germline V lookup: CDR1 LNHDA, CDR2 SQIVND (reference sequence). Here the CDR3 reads CASIAGGTEAFF. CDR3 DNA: TGTGCCAGTATCGCGGGGGGCACTGAAGCTTTCTTT.

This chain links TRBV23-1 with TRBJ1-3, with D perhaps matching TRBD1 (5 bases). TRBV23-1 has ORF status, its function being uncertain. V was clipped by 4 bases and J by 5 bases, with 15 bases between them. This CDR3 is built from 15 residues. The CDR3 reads CASSRQLCGRNTIYF. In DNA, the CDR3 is TGCGCCAGCAGTCGACAGCTGTGTGGGAGAAACACCATATATTTT.

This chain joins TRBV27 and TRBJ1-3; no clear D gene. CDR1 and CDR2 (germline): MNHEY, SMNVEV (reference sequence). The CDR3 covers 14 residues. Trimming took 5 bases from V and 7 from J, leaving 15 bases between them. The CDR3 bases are TGTGCCAGCAGTCCCAGCCGGGTATCCAACACCATATATTTT. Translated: CASSPSRVSNTIYF.

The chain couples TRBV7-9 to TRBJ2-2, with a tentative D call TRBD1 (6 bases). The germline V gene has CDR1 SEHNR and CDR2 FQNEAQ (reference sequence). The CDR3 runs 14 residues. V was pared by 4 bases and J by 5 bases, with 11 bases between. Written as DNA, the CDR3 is TGTGCCAGCAGCTCGACCAGGGGAACCGGGGAGCTGTTTTTT. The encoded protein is CASSSTRGTGELFF.

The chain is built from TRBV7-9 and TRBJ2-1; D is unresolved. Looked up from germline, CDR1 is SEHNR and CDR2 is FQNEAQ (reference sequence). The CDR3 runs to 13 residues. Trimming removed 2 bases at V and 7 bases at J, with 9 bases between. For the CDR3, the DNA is TGTGCCAGCAGCTTACAGCCCGGGAATGAGCAGTTCTTC. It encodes CASSLQPGNEQFF.

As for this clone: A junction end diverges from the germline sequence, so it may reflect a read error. CDR3 in DNA: TGTGCCAGTTCACCCCCTAGCGGAGATACGCAGTATTTT. Translating gives CASSPPSGDTQYF. The chain employs TRBV18 and TRBJ2-3, with 7 bases that match TRBD2. The CDR3 sequence is 13 residues long. The germline gives CDR1 KGHSH, CDR2 LQKENI.

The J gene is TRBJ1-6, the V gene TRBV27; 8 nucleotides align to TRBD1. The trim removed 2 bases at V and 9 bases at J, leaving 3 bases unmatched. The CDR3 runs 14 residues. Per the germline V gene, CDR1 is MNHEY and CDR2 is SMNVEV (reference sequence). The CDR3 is CASSLTQGVSPLHF. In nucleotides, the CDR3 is TGTGCCAGCAGTTTAACACAGGGGGTTTCACCCCTCCACTTT.

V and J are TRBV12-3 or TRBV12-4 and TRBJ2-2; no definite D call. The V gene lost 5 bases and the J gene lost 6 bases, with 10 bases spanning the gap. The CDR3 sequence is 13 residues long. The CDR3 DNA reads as TGTGCCAGCAGTCCTGCCCTGTCCGGGGAGCTGTTTTTT. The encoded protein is CASSPALSGELFF.

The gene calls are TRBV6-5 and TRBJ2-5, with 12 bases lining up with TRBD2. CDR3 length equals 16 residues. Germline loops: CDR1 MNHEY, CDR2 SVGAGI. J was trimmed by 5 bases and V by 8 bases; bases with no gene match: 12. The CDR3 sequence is CASGLLAGGPWETQYF. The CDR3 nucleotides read TGTGCCAGCGGTTTGCTAGCGGGGGGGCCATGGGAGACCCAGTACTTC.

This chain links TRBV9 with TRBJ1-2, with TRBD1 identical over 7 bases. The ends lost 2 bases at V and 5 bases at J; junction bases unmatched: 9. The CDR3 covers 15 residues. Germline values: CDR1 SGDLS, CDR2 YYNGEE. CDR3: CASSVTGELGYGYTF. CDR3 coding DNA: TGTGCCAGCAGCGTCACAGGGGAATTAGGGTATGGCTACACCTTC.

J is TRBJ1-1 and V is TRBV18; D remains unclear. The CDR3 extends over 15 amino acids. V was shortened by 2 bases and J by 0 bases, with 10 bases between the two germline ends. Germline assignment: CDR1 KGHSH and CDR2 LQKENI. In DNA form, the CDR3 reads TGTGCCAGCTCACCATTCAACAGCATGAACACTGAAGCTTTCTTT. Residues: CASSPFNSMNTEAFF.

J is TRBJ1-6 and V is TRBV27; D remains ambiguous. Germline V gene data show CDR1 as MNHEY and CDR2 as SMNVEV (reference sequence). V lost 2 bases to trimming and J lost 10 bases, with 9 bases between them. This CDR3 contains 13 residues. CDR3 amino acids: CASSLEGYSPLHF. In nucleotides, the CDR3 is TGTGCCAGCAGTTTAGAAGGGTACTCACCCCTCCACTTT.

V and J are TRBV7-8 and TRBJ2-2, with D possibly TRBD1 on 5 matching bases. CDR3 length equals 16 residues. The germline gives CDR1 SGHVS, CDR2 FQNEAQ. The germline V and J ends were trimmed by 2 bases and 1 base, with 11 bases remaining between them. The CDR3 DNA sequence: TGTGCCAGCAGCTTAAAAAGGGGATTGAACACCGGGGAGCTGTTTTTT. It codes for CASSLKRGLNTGELFF.

The CDR3 loop reads CASGGGSNTGELFF. In DNA form, the CDR3 reads TGTGCGTCGGGCGGGGGGTCGAACACCGGGGAGCTGTTTTTT. The V gene is TRBV19, the J gene TRBJ2-2; 8 bases agree with TRBD2. Germline lookup yields CDR1 LNHDA and CDR2 SQIVND (reference sequence). This CDR3 has 14 amino acids.

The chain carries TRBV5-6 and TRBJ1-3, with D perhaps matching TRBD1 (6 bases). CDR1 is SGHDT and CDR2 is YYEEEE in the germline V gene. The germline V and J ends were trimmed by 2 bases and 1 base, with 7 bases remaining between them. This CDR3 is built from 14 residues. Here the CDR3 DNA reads TGTGCCAGCAGCTTAAGGGGGTCTGGAAACACCATATATTTT. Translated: CASSLRGSGNTIYF.

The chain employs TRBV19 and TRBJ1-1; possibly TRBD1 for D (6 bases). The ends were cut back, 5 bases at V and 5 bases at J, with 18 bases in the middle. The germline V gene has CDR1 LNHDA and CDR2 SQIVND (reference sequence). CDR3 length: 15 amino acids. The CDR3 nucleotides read TGTGCCAGTAGTTTTGGACAGCTGGGGGGGACTGAAGCTTTCTTT. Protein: CASSFGQLGGTEAFF.

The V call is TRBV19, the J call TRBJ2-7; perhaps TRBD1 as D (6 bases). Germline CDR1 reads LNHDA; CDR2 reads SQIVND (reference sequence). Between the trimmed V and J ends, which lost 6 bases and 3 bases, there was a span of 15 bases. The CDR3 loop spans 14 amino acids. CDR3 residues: CASSSGQGFYEQYF. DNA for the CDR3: TGTGCCAGTAGCTCGGGACAAGGATTCTACGAGCAGTACTTC. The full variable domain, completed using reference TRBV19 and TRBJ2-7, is DGGITQSPKYLFRKEGQNVTLSCEQNLNHDAMYWYRQDPGQGLRLIYYSQIVNDFQKGDIAEGYSVSREKKESFPLTVTSAQKNPTAFYLCASSSGQGFYEQYFGPGTRLTVT.

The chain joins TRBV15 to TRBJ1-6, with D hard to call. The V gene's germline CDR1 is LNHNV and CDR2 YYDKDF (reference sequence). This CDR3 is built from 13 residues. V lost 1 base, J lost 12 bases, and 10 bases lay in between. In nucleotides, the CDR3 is TGTGCCACCAGCAGAGTAGAGTTTGAACCCCTCCACTTT. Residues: CATSRVEFEPLHF.

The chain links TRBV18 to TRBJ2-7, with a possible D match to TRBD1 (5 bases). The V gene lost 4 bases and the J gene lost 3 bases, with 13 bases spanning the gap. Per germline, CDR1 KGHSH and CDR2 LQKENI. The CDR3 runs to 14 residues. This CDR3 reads CASSRGQEIYEQYF. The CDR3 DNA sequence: TGTGCCAGCTCACGGGGCCAGGAAATCTACGAGCAGTACTTC.

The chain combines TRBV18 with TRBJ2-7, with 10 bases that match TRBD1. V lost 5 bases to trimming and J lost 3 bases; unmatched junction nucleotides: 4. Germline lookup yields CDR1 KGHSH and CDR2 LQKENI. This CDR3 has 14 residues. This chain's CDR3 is CASSRDRGFYEQYF. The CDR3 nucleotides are TGTGCCAGCTCAAGGGACAGGGGTTTCTACGAGCAGTACTTC.

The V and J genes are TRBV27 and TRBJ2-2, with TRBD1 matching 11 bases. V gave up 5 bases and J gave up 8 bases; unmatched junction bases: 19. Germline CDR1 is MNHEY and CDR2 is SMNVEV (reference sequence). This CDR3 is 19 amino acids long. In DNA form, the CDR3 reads TGTGCCAGCAGTCTCGGGACAGGGGGGCTAGCGGGGAAGTCAGGGGAGCTGTTTTTT. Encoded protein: CASSLGTGGLAGKSGELFF.

As DNA, the CDR3 is TGTGCCAGCAGCCACCTCCAGATGAGCTCCTACAATGAGCAGTTCTTC. This gives the protein CASSHLQMSSYNEQFF. This sequence joins TRBV11-1 and TRBJ2-1; D is ambiguous. The CDR3 is made up of 16 amino acids. Trimming removed 5 bases at V and 0 bases at J, with 14 bases between. Germline loops: CDR1 SGHAT, CDR2 FQDESV (reference sequence).

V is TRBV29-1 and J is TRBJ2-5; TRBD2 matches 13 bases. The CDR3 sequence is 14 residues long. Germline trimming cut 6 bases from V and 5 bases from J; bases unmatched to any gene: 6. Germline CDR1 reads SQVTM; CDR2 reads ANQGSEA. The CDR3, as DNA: TGCAGCGTCCGACTAGCGGGGGGTGTTGAGACCCAGTACTTC. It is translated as CSVRLAGGVETQYF.

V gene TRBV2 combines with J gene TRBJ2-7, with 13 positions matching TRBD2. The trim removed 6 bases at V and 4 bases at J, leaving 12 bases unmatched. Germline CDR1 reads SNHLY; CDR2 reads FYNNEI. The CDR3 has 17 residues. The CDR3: CASRHNPGLAGEYEQYF. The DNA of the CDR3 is TGTGCCAGCAGACACAACCCCGGACTAGCGGGGGAGTACGAGCAGTACTTC.

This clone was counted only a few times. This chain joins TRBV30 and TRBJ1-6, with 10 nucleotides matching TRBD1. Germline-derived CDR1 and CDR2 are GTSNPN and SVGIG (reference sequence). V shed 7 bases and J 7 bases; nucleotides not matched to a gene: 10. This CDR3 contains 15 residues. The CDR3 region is CAFLTGGAGNSPLHF. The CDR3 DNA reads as TGTGCCTTCTTGACAGGGGGCGCGGGGAATTCACCCCTCCACTTT.

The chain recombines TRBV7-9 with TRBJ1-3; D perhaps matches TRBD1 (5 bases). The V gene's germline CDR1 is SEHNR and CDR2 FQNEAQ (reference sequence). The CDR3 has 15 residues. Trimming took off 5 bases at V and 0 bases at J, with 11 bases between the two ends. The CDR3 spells CASSRGALSGNTIYF. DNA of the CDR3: TGTGCCAGCAGCAGAGGGGCCCTCTCTGGAAACACCATATATTTT. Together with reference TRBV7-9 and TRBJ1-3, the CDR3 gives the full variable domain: DTGVSQNPRHKITKRGQNVTFRCDPISEHNRLYWYRQTLGQGPEFLTYFQNEAQLEKSRLLSDRFSAERPKGSFSTLEIQRTEQGDSAMYLCASSRGALSGNTIYFGEGSWLTVV.

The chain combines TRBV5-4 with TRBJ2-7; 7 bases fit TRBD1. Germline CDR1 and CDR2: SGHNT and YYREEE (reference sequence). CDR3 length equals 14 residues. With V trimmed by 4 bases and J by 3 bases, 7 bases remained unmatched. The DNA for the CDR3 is TGTGCCAGCAGCCGACAGGGTGGAGACTACGAGCAGTACTTC. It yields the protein CASSRQGGDYEQYF.

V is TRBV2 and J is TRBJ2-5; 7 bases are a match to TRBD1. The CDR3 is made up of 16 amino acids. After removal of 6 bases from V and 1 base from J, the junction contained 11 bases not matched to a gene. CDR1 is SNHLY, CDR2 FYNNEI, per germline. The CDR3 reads CASSDPRDRVQETQYF. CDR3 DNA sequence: TGTGCCAGCAGCGACCCCCGGGACAGAGTCCAAGAGACCCAGTACTTC.

In DNA form, the CDR3 reads TGTGCCAGCAGCTTAGAGTCTAGCGGGGAGAACCACGAGCAGTACTTC. This gives the protein CASSLESSGENHEQYF. This chain uses TRBV7-9 with TRBJ2-7; the match to TRBD2 covers 9 bases. This CDR3 has 16 residues. CDR1 and CDR2 from the germline V gene are SEHNR and FQNEAQ (reference sequence). The V segment lost 1 base and the J segment 5 bases; nucleotides outside the gene matches: 9.

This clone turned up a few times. This CDR3 reads CASSLGLGQGALEQYF. CDR3 DNA sequence: TGTGCCAGCAGTTTAGGCTTGGGACAGGGGGCGTTAGAGCAGTACTTC. V usage is TRBV28 and J usage is TRBJ2-7; TRBD1 matches 12 bases. Losses at the gene ends were 2 bases for V and 7 bases for J; bases not matched to a gene: 9. Germline values: CDR1 MDHEN, CDR2 SYDVKM. This CDR3 region has 16 residues.

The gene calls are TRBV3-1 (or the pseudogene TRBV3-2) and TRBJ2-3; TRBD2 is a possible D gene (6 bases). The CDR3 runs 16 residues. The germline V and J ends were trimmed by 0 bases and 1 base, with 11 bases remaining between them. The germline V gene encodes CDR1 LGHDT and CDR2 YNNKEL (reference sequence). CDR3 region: CASSQDWASGTDTQYF. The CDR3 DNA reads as TGTGCCAGCAGCCAAGATTGGGCTAGCGGCACAGATACGCAGTATTTT.